This entry lists 14 T cell receptor beta chains sequenced from one sample in a study of OX40 agonist ivuxolimab in advanced cancers. TCRdb's table, derived via immunoSEQ multiplex PCR, lists solely in-frame clones and lacks some. This table has 55,000 to 70,000 clones, around 80% appearing once. The sequences come from CD4+ or CD8+ T cells sorted from blood, collected in a trial of the OX40 agonist ivuxolimab. These receptors were collected from an adult with an advanced solid tumor such as melanoma, head and neck, liver or kidney cancer.

The rearrangement uses TRBV5-4 and TRBJ1-2, with D perhaps matching TRBD1 (6 bases). The CDR3 contains 14 residues. Trimming cost V 3 bases and J 4 bases, with 13 bases left between them. CDR1 and CDR2 (germline): SGHNT, YYREEE (reference sequence). In nucleotides, the CDR3 is TGTGCCAGCAGCTCCTGGTCAGGGGTCTATGGCTACACCTTC. Its protein is CASSSWSGVYGYTF.

The chain couples TRBV5-1 to TRBJ2-5, with a tentative D call TRBD1 (5 bases). This CDR3 region has 14 residues. The germline CDR1 and CDR2 sequences are SGHRS and YFSETQ. Trimming shortened V by 5 bases and J by 5 bases, and 16 bases separated the two germline ends. The CDR3 nucleotides read TGCGCCAGCAGATTCGAAAGGGGATCGGAGACCCAGTACTTC. Amino acid sequence: CASRFERGSETQYF.

This chain connects TRBV7-9 to TRBJ1-3, with D hard to call. The CDR3 contains 12 residues. The V gene lost 6 bases and the J gene lost 4 bases, with 7 bases spanning the gap. CDR1 and CDR2 (germline): SEHNR, FQNEAQ (reference sequence). CDR3 coding DNA: TGTGCCAGCAGGGAGGGAGGAAACACCATATATTTT. This translates into CASREGGNTIYF.

The rearrangement uses TRBV6-5 and TRBJ2-5, with TRBD2 identical over 9 bases. The CDR3 spans 12 residues. V dropped 11 bases and J dropped 5; count of bases not matched to a gene: 6. Germline V CDR1 and CDR2: MNHEY, SVGAGI. CDR3: CASSGAAETQYF. The CDR3 DNA sequence: TGTGCCTCTAGCGGGGCTGCCGAGACCCAGTACTTC.

This clone is a singleton in its sample. The chain combines TRBV6-1 with TRBJ1-5; the match to TRBD1 covers 7 bases. Germline V gene data show CDR1 as MNHNS and CDR2 as SASEGT. There are 15 residues in the CDR3. With 6 bases clipped from V and 3 bases from J, the junction kept 8 bases outside the gene matches. The CDR3 is CASRPTGVANQPQHF. The CDR3 coding sequence is TGTGCCAGCAGACCCACAGGGGTTGCCAATCAGCCCCAGCATTTT.

This chain uses TRBV14 with TRBJ1-2; D is uncertain. Trimming took 0 bases from V and 5 from J, leaving 7 bases between them. CDR1 and CDR2 (germline): SGHDN, FVKESK. The CDR3 sequence is 13 residues long. The CDR3 protein is CASSQESWYGYTF. In DNA form, the CDR3 reads TGTGCCAGCAGCCAAGAATCCTGGTATGGCTACACCTTC.

V gene TRBV28 combines with J gene TRBJ2-3; 7 bases match TRBD1. The V gene end was trimmed by 5 bases and the J gene end by 0 bases; junction bases not matched to a gene: 5. The CDR3 consists of 15 residues. Germline-derived CDR1 and CDR2 are MDHEN and SYDVKM. The CDR3 region has the DNA TGTGCCAGCAGTCCACGAGGGGGCAGCACAGATACGCAGTATTTT. It encodes CASSPRGGSTDTQYF.

About this clone itself: The junction shows a germline mismatch at one end, possibly a read error. The chain links TRBV7-7 to TRBJ2-3; D is possibly TRBD2 (6 bases). The CDR3 has 14 amino acids. Germline loops: CDR1 SSHAT, CDR2 FNYEAQ (reference sequence). The CDR3 DNA is TGTGCTAGCAGCTTAGCCGGGGGAGGAGATACGCAGTATTTT. Amino acids: CASSLAGGGDTQYF.

The chain joins TRBV2 to TRBJ1-6, with D perhaps matching TRBD1 (6 bases). V gave up 6 bases and J gave up 0 bases, with 24 bases separating them. Germline V gene lookup returns CDR1 SNHLY and CDR2 FYNNEI. CDR3 length: 20 residues. CDR3 nucleotides: TGTGCCAGCAGCGCCGCCCGGGGGGCCCTGCTCCGCTCCTATAATTCACCCCTCCACTTT. Translating gives CASSAARGALLRSYNSPLHF. The variable domain in full, completed from reference TRBV2 and TRBJ1-6, reads EPEVTQTPSHQVTQMGQEVILRCVPISNHLYFYWYRQILGQKVEFLVSFYNNEISEKSEIFDDQFSVERPDGSNFTLKIRSTKLEDSAMYFCASSAARGALLRSYNSPLHFGNGTRLTVT.

The chain employs TRBV6-1 and TRBJ2-4; D tentatively fits TRBD1 or TRBD2 (7 bases each). The ends were cut back, 2 bases at V and 2 bases at J, with 22 bases in the middle. Germline V gene sequence: CDR1 MNHNS, CDR2 SASEGT. This CDR3 spans 19 amino acids. The CDR3 protein is CASSELGRGGYVPKNIQYF. The CDR3 DNA sequence: TGTGCCAGCAGTGAATTGGGCAGGGGGGGTTACGTACCCAAAAACATTCAGTACTTC.

The chain couples TRBV7-8 to TRBJ2-7, with a possible D match to TRBD1 (5 bases). Germline values: CDR1 SGHVS, CDR2 FQNEAQ. The CDR3 contains 15 residues. Trimming took 3 bases from V and 1 from J, leaving 13 bases between them. This CDR3 reads CASSLQGSPSYEQYF. Here the CDR3 DNA reads TGTGCCAGCAGCTTGCAGGGCTCCCCTTCCTACGAGCAGTACTTC. The full variable domain, with the rest looked up from reference TRBV7-8 and TRBJ2-7, is GAGVSQSPRYKVAKRGQDVALRCDPISGHVSLFWYQQALGQGPEFLTYFQNEAQLDKSGLPSDRFFAERPEGSVSTLKIQRTQQEDSAVYLCASSLQGSPSYEQYFGPGTRLTVT.

This chain joins TRBV5-6 and TRBJ2-7; 7 positions match TRBD2. The junction had 3 bases not matched to a gene; V was cut back by 0 bases and J by 3 bases. Germline-derived CDR1 and CDR2 are SGHDT and YYEEEE. This CDR3 region has 14 residues. CDR3 nucleotide sequence: TGTGCCAGCAGCTTGGGGCTAGCGGACTACGAGCAGTACTTC. Protein sequence: CASSLGLADYEQYF.

The V gene is TRBV28, the J gene TRBJ2-1; 7 positions agree with TRBD1. J gave up 2 bases and V 3 bases, and 1 base lay outside the gene matches. The CDR3 has 14 residues. Germline V lookup: CDR1 MDHEN, CDR2 SYDVKM. CDR3 DNA: TGTGCCAGCAGTTTGACAGGGACCTACAATGAGCAGTTCTTC. Translating gives CASSLTGTYNEQFF.

The chain combines TRBV7-6 with TRBJ1-3; unclear D gene. Deletions cut 4 bases from V and 4 bases from J, with 11 bases between. The CDR3 has 14 residues. The germline V gene encodes CDR1 SGHVS and CDR2 FNYEAQ. The CDR3 loop is CASSSPGSGNTIYF. The CDR3 DNA sequence: TGTGCCAGCAGCTCGCCGGGATCCGGAAACACCATATATTTT.